These 21 T cell receptor beta chains were all obtained from the same sample, sequenced in a study of T cells in tuberculosis. The sample's time point: new active TB diagnosis, blood taken before or within 7 days of starting treatment. Method: immunoSEQ multiplex PCR; TCRdb's copy keeps in-frame clones and lacks some. The sample lists roughly 30,000 clones, roughly 82% occurring once. Source: PBMCs, taken at tuberculosis diagnosis. The source of these receptors is an adult with tuberculosis.

Only one count was recorded for this clone. This chain links TRBV19 with TRBJ2-5; D may be TRBD2 (5 bases). Germline CDR1 is LNHDA and CDR2 is SQIVND (reference sequence). V gave up 6 bases and J gave up 5 bases, with 10 bases separating them. There are 12 residues in the CDR3. CDR3 bases: TGTGCCAGTAGAAGCGGCGGGGAGACCCAGTACTTC. This gives the protein CASRSGGETQYF.

V gene TRBV6-1 combines with J gene TRBJ2-3; 11 nucleotides match TRBD2. V lost 4 bases to trimming and J lost 1 base; unmatched junction nucleotides: 4. The CDR3 contains 16 residues. CDR1 and CDR2 (germline): MNHNS, SASEGT. The CDR3 DNA reads as TGTGCCAGCAGTGGGGCTAGCGGGGGGCGCACAGATACGCAGTATTTT. This sequence encodes CASSGASGGRTDTQYF.

This clone has only one observation. V is TRBV5-4 and J is TRBJ2-1, with TRBD1 matching 7 bases. Germline loops: CDR1 SGHNT, CDR2 YYREEE (reference sequence). V gave up 3 bases and J gave up 1 base; unmatched junction bases: 7. The CDR3 loop spans 16 amino acids. In nucleotides, the CDR3 is TGTGCCAGCAGCTACCGAACAGGGGTTTCCTACAATGAGCAGTTCTTC. Translating gives CASSYRTGVSYNEQFF. The whole variable domain, remainder taken from reference TRBV5-4 and TRBJ2-1, is ETGVTQSPTHLIKTRGQQVTLRCSSQSGHNTVSWYQQALGQGPQFIFQYYREEENGRGNFPPRFSGLQFPNYSSELNVNALELDDSALYLCASSYRTGVSYNEQFFGPGTRLTVL.

This chain connects TRBV6-4 to TRBJ1-6, with 10 bases matching TRBD1. Germline V lookup: CDR1 MRHNA, CDR2 SNTAGT. The V segment lost 5 bases and the J segment 9 bases; nucleotides outside the gene matches: 4. The length of the CDR3 is 14 residues. CDR3 protein: CASSPGTGVSPLHF. CDR3 bases: TGTGCCAGCAGTCCCGGGACAGGGGTTTCACCCCTCCACTTT.

This clone turned up a few times. This sequence joins TRBV5-4 and TRBJ2-2, with 9 nucleotides matching TRBD2. Germline trimming cut 4 bases from V and 2 bases from J; bases unmatched to any gene: 6. The CDR3 covers 16 residues. Germline V CDR1 and CDR2: SGHNT, YYREEE (reference sequence). CDR3 sequence reads: CASSTAGTSNTGELFF. In DNA form, the CDR3 reads TGTGCCAGCAGCACAGCCGGGACTAGCAACACCGGGGAGCTGTTTTTT.

The rearrangement links TRBV2 to TRBJ1-5; D is unresolved. This CDR3 has 14 amino acids. V lost 6 bases and J 1 base, leaving 10 bases between the germline ends. Germline CDR1 and CDR2: SNHLY and FYNNEI. The CDR3 DNA reads TGTGCCAGCAGCCGAGCGGACAGCAATCAGCCCCAGCATTTT. Translation gives CASSRADSNQPQHF.

This clone was recorded only once. This chain uses TRBV7-7 with TRBJ1-1; D ambiguous. Trimming took off 3 bases at V and 3 bases at J, with 8 bases between the two ends. Germline values: CDR1 SSHAT, CDR2 FNYEAQ (reference sequence). The CDR3 is 13 amino acids. CDR3 residues: CASSFTEDTEAFF. The CDR3 bases are TGTGCCAGCAGCTTTACGGAGGACACTGAAGCTTTCTTT.

This rearrangement joins TRBV6-1 to TRBJ2-1, with D possibly being TRBD1 (6 bases). Deletions cut 8 bases from V and 3 bases from J, with 14 bases between. The CDR3 totals 14 residues. CDR1 is MNHNS and CDR2 is SASEGT in the germline V gene. The CDR3: CASVFLTGYNEQFF. Here the CDR3 DNA reads TGTGCCAGCGTTTTCCTGACAGGCTACAATGAGCAGTTCTTC.

The rearrangement links TRBV6-5 to TRBJ2-2, with D perhaps matching TRBD1 (6 bases). The CDR3 runs 14 residues. V lost 2 bases and J lost 6, with 10 bases in between. Germline V gene data show CDR1 as MNHEY and CDR2 as SVGAGI. The CDR3 bases are TGTGCCAGCAGTTACGGGGCAGGGGCCGGGGAGCTGTTTTTT. Its protein is CASSYGAGAGELFF.

The CDR3 loop is CASSLGVREAFF. The CDR3 DNA reads as TGTGCCAGCAGCTTGGGTGTCAGGGAAGCTTTCTTT. The V call is TRBV5-6, the J call TRBJ1-1; D unresolved. Germline CDR1 SGHDT, CDR2 YYEEEE. V was clipped by 0 bases and J by 8 bases, with 8 bases between them. The length of the CDR3 is 12 residues.

The chain employs TRBV11-3 and TRBJ2-1; 8 nucleotides agree with TRBD2. Germline V lookup: CDR1 SGHNT, CDR2 YENEEA. The CDR3 totals 12 residues. Trimming cost V 5 bases and J 10 bases; bases outside gene matches: 4. CDR3 sequence: CASSPGGGEQFF. For the CDR3, the DNA is TGTGCCAGCAGCCCGGGAGGGGGAGAGCAGTTCTTC.

V and J are TRBV30 and TRBJ2-5, with TRBD2 matching over 8 bases. The CDR3 length is 14 residues. Trimming took 5 bases from V and 5 from J; bases not matched to a gene: 10. From germline, CDR1 is GTSNPN and CDR2 SVGIG (reference sequence). DNA for the CDR3: TGTGCCTGGGGTCTCCTAGCGGGCGGCGAGACCCAGTACTTC. Its translation: CAWGLLAGGETQYF.

The V and J genes are TRBV5-1 and TRBJ2-7, with TRBD2 matching over 7 bases. With 4 bases clipped from V and 3 bases from J, the junction kept 10 bases outside the gene matches. The CDR3 spans 15 residues. Looked up from germline, CDR1 is SGHRS and CDR2 is YFSETQ. The CDR3 region is CASSLELGGVYEQYF. The CDR3 region has the DNA TGCGCCAGCAGCCTGGAACTTGGGGGGGTCTACGAGCAGTACTTC.

This clone has a single count. The chain recombines TRBV30 with TRBJ1-5; D possibly corresponds to TRBD1 (5 bases). Germline V gene data show CDR1 as GTSNPN and CDR2 as SVGIG (reference sequence). There are 15 residues in the CDR3. Trimming stripped 0 bases from V and 2 bases from J, with 11 bases between. CDR3 in DNA: TGTGCCTGGAGTGTAATGTCGGGGGGCAATCAGCCCCAGCATTTT. Its protein is CAWSVMSGGNQPQHF.

This chain links TRBV7-2 with TRBJ1-2, with unresolved D. Deletions cut 1 base from V and 8 bases from J, with 11 bases between. Per germline, CDR1 SGHTA and CDR2 FQGNSA. CDR3 length equals 13 residues. The CDR3 DNA reads TGTGCCAGCAGCTTAGGCGCCCGGGAAGGCTACACCTTC. Translated, it gives CASSLGAREGYTF.

V and J are TRBV5-1 and TRBJ2-5, with a possible D match to TRBD2 (5 bases). This CDR3 region has 15 residues. V was cut by 4 bases and J by 0 bases, with 13 bases left in between. Germline V CDR1 and CDR2: SGHRS, YFSETQ. The CDR3 reads CASSRGREYQETQYF. The CDR3 DNA follows: TGCGCCAGCAGCCGGGGAAGGGAGTACCAAGAGACCCAGTACTTC.

This clone has just one count. The chain links TRBV18 to TRBJ1-1, with 7 positions matching TRBD1. J lost 0 bases, V lost 3 bases, and 7 bases had no gene match. Germline V lookup: CDR1 KGHSH, CDR2 LQKENI. The CDR3 sequence is 16 residues long. CDR3 loop: CASSPPGQLMNTEAFF. CDR3 sequence (DNA): TGTGCCAGCTCACCCCCGGGACAGCTCATGAACACTGAAGCTTTCTTT.

V usage is TRBV5-1 and J usage is TRBJ1-4; 11 positions match TRBD1. The CDR3 covers 15 residues. Trimming removed 4 bases from V and 7 bases from J; junction bases left unmatched: 6. Germline V gene sequence: CDR1 SGHRS, CDR2 YFSETQ. CDR3 bases: TGCGCCAGCAGCCCACTCGGGACAGGGGGTGAAAAACTGTTTTTT. This gives the protein CASSPLGTGGEKLFF.

CDR3 region: CASSPGGRGSTNEKLFF. In nucleotides, the CDR3 is TGCGCCAGCAGCCCGGGGGGTCGGGGTTCAACTAATGAAAAACTGTTTTTT. The chain joins TRBV5-1 to TRBJ1-4; tentative D call: TRBD1 (5 bases). The CDR3 has 17 amino acids. The germline V gene has CDR1 SGHRS and CDR2 YFSETQ. Deletions cut 4 bases from V and 0 bases from J, with 16 bases between.

This chain links TRBV30 with TRBJ1-3; D is unresolved. The germline V gene has CDR1 GTSNPN and CDR2 SVGIG (reference sequence). This CDR3 contains 14 residues. Trimming removed 1 base from V and 3 bases from J, with 10 bases in between. The chain's CDR3 is CAWSGGLGGNTIYF. Here the CDR3 DNA reads TGTGCCTGGAGTGGAGGGTTGGGTGGAAACACCATATATTTT.

The rearrangement links TRBV4-1 to TRBJ2-3, with 7 nucleotides matching TRBD2. Germline V lookup: CDR1 MGHRA, CDR2 YSYEKL. V dropped 4 bases and J dropped 2; count of bases not matched to a gene: 6. The CDR3 loop spans 15 amino acids. CDR3 sequence reads: CASSRWGDYTDTQYF. The CDR3 DNA reads as TGCGCCAGCAGCCGTTGGGGGGACTACACAGATACGCAGTATTTT.